This TCR beta chain was profiled in a study of cytomegalovirus exposure and HLA in healthy donors. Overall study results and limits: Rarity marked most TCR sequences, yet some public TCRs occurred in many donors. Later, an analysis found that TCR clusters from the first cohort tended to co-occur in the 120 validation repertoires.

Data came from immunoSEQ multiplex PCR; TCRdb stores just in-frame clones and leaves some out. Among approximately 120,000 clones listed, around nine tenths were seen once. The donors were members of the 120-subject validation cohort (separate from the approximately 670-subject first cohort). Details on this clone: Its antigen is undetermined.

The junction had 11 bases not matched to a gene; V was cut back by 8 bases and J by 4 bases. In germline, CDR1 is SQVTM, CDR2 ANQGSEA. This CDR3 has 14 amino acids. The chain combines TRBV29-1 with TRBJ2-3, with 8 bases fitting TRBD2. The sequenced sample consisted of PBMCs. This TCR derives from a woman between 18 and 29 years old in good health and CMV-seronegative. The chain's CDR3 is CSTSLRGGADTQYF. The CDR3 nucleotides are TGCAGCACTTCTCTCCGGGGGGGCGCAGATACGCAGTATTTT.